This record covers a single T cell receptor beta chain. V shed 2 bases and J 7 bases; nucleotides not matched to a gene: 15. The CDR3 spans 17 residues. Germline V gene data show CDR1 as SGHRS and CDR2 as YFSETQ. The data originate from a study of PD-L1 blockade in urothelial cancer. Time point of the sample: peripheral blood 6 weeks after treatment start. Generated by immunoSEQ multiplex PCR, the TCRdb table keeps only in-frame clones and is missing some. The table includes 25,000 to 35,000 clones, 75% to 85% detected once. The starting material was PBMCs, obtained around atezolizumab (anti-PD-L1) treatment. The TCR originated in a man between 70 and 80 years old with urothelial cancer. This chain uses TRBV5-1 with TRBJ2-1; 7 bases agree with TRBD2. The chain's CDR3 is CASSLNPSGASQNEQFF. The CDR3 coding sequence is TGCGCCAGCAGCTTAAATCCTAGCGGAGCGAGTCAGAATGAGCAGTTCTTC.